This T cell receptor (beta chain) emerged from a study of post-analysis software for immune sequencing data. Broader study findings: Patients showed TRBV5-6, TRBV5-1 and TRBV20-1 among five TRBV segments more frequent than in controls. By F measure, samples from a shared preparation batch strongly co-clustered. Multiple sclerosis patients showed significantly lower normalized Chao1 diversity than controls did.

Trimming took off 8 bases at V and 3 bases at J, with 4 bases between the two ends. This CDR3 has 10 residues. Ten or more counts support this clonotype. Antigen specificity is unknown. Prepared TCR beta cDNA libraries contained unique molecular identifiers. With about 0.95 to 11 million T cells as the source, a few hundred thousand cDNA molecules resulted. A single record per CDR3 protein comes from TCRdb applying MiXCR to the PCR reads. The sample carries some 690,000 distinct CDR3 sequences, 25% to 30% recorded once. J is TRBJ1-2 and V is TRBV12-3 or TRBV12-4; no clear D. Sequenced: blood. The sequence was obtained from a girl aged 10-17 years with multiple sclerosis. CDR3: CASSYYGYTF. The CDR3 DNA follows: TGTGCCAGCTCCTACTATGGCTACACCTTC.